This entry is about one T cell receptor beta chain. Its antigen is undetermined. The sample is drawn from a study of cytomegalovirus exposure and HLA in healthy donors. Turning to the study itself: Earlier findings included about 120 million unique TCR beta sequences obtained from 180 million or so T cells.

Germline CDR1 MNHNS, CDR2 SASEGT. The CDR3 totals 14 residues. V was pared by 2 bases and J by 1 base, with 8 bases between. The study, taken as a whole, reports: Among immune exposure information, only CMV serostatus was available. It was reported in a later analysis that an Asian-associated ancestry cluster showed fewer N-insertions than the roughly 710-donor mean.

Primers: 60 Vbeta forward and 13 Jbeta reverse. TCRdb keeps only in-frame clones here, not all; method: immunoSEQ multiplex PCR. This sample yields 200,000 or so clones, of which over 80% are seen a single time; roughly 0.7% belongs to the top ten. The clonotype was recovered from a boy under 10 years old in good health and CMV-seronegative. The J gene is TRBJ1-1, the V gene TRBV6-1; D is possibly TRBD1 (6 bases). Sequenced: PBMCs. CDR3 bases: TGTGCCAGCAGTGAAAGCAGGGGGAACACTGAAGCTTTCTTT. Residues: CASSESRGNTEAFF.